This T cell receptor (beta chain) was captured in a study of CD8+ T cells in alopecia areata. About the research overall: Donor skin was harvested from roughly 6-13-month-old C3H/HeJ mice with spontaneous alopecia and grafted onto approximately 7-11-week-old female C3H/HeJ recipients. Findings of the study overall: Scalp samples also yield sequences of resident alphabeta T cells from normal skin. Sharing of TCR sequences between patients (possibly for HLA-related reasons) was less clear than in mice. Higher clonality than in normal scalp was seen in lesional scalp, especially alopecia totalis/universalis.

A remark on this clone: Its antigen is unknown. Any gene name here is a mouse gene name. The read is 4 residues too short to cover the CDR3 end, so that end is filled in from the germline J gene. This specimen includes other DNA sequences encoding the same CDR3.

Pooled cells of cutaneous lymph node origin were sorted on CD4, CD8alpha, NKG2D, NKG2ACE and other markers. Extraction of RNA preceded its reverse transcription into cDNA, which served as the sequencing template. Repertoires were generated with immunoSEQ multiplex PCR, while TCRdb's copy carries only in-frame clones and drops some. The sample contains approximately 300,000 clones, none occurring once; 0.9% to 1.5% lies in the top ten. The germline gives CDR1 NSQYPW, CDR2 LRSPGD (reference sequence). V was clipped by 4 bases and J by 0 bases, with 8 bases between them. The CDR3 consists of 14 residues.

Sequenced material: CD4+ T cells sorted from a lymph node. The V call is TRBV1, the J call TRBJ2-5; tentative D call: TRBD1 (6 bases). The TCR sequence derives from a C3H/HeJ mouse with alopecia areata. The strain bears MHC haplotype H2-k. This CDR3 is CTCSGGTNQDTQYF. The part of the CDR3 DNA that was read is TGCACCTGCAGTGGCGGGACAAACCAAGAC. Based on the CDR3 plus reference TRBV1 and TRBJ2-5, the full variable domain is VTLLEQNPRWRLVPRGQAVNLRCILKNSQYPWMSWYQQDLQKQLQWLFTLRSPGDKEVKSLPGADYLATRVTDTELRLQVANMSQGRTLYCTCSGGTNQDTQYFGPGTRLLVL.